One and the same sample provided the 20 T cell receptor beta chains below, sequenced in a study of cytomegalovirus exposure and HLA in healthy donors. The PCR was carried out with 60 Vbeta primers and 13 Jbeta primers. Repertoires were generated with immunoSEQ multiplex PCR, while TCRdb's copy carries only in-frame clones and drops some. Altogether 110,000 or so clones are present, roughly two thirds being singletons, with the ten largest covering roughly 8.7%. The material sequenced was PBMCs. The receptors originated from a man younger than 35 in good health and CMV-seropositive.

The gene calls are TRBV6-1 and TRBJ1-4; 9 positions match TRBD1. The CDR3 consists of 15 residues. Germline lookup yields CDR1 MNHNS and CDR2 SASEGT. Losses at the gene ends were 6 bases for V and 6 bases for J; bases not matched to a gene: 8. In DNA, the CDR3 is TGTGCCAGCAGGCAAACAGGGGGCTCTTATGAAAAACTGTTTTTT. It is translated as CASRQTGGSYEKLFF.

The chain couples TRBV6-8 to TRBJ2-3; tentative D call: TRBD1 (6 bases). The CDR3 spans 16 residues. The V gene's germline CDR1 is MNHGY and CDR2 SAAAGT. V lost 6 bases and J 4 bases, leaving 20 bases between the germline ends. The DNA of the CDR3 is TGTGCCAGCAGGCTTGTAGGTTGGGGGCCACCAGATACGCAGTATTTT. Its translation is CASRLVGWGPPDTQYF.

The chain uses TRBV4-1 and TRBJ1-1, with D maybe TRBD1 (5 bases). CDR3 length equals 13 residues. Germline V gives CDR1 MGHRA, CDR2 YSYEKL. V was trimmed by 8 bases and J by 3 bases, leaving 13 bases between them. The chain's CDR3 is CASRGGKYTEAFF. The DNA for the CDR3 is TGCGCCAGCCGGGGGGGGAAGTACACTGAAGCTTTCTTT.

This chain's CDR3 is CAWQGVAGGETQYF. In nucleotides, the CDR3 is TGTGCCTGGCAGGGGGTAGCGGGGGGAGAGACCCAGTACTTC. This sequence joins TRBV30 and TRBJ2-5, with TRBD2 identical over 10 bases. V was clipped by 5 bases and J by 4 bases; unmatched bases: 7. CDR1 is GTSNPN, CDR2 SVGIG, per germline (reference sequence). CDR3 length: 14 residues.

This chain connects TRBV7-9 to TRBJ2-1; 11 bases are shared with TRBD2. Trimming removed 2 bases from V and 8 bases from J; junction bases left unmatched: 11. Germline CDR1 reads SEHNR; CDR2 reads FQNEAQ (reference sequence). The CDR3 is made up of 17 amino acids. The CDR3 spells CASSLSTASGGRDEQFF. The CDR3 DNA sequence: TGTGCCAGCAGCTTAAGTACCGCTAGCGGGGGGAGGGATGAGCAGTTCTTC. The full variable domain, in which reference TRBV7-9 and TRBJ2-1 provide the parts outside the CDR3, is DTGVSQNPRHKITKRGQNVTFRCDPISEHNRLYWYRQTLGQGPEFLTYFQNEAQLEKSRLLSDRFSAERPKGSFSTLEIQRTEQGDSAMYLCASSLSTASGGRDEQFFGPGTRLTVL.

This clone appeared a single time. This chain connects TRBV2 to TRBJ1-3; D is uncertain. This CDR3 contains 14 residues. The germline V gene has CDR1 SNHLY and CDR2 FYNNEI. V was shortened by 1 base and J by 2 bases, with 6 bases between the two germline ends. CDR3 sequence reads: CASSEEGAGNTIYF. The CDR3 DNA reads TGTGCCAGCAGTGAAGAGGGAGCTGGAAACACCATATATTTT.

The chain employs TRBV28 and TRBJ1-2, with D perhaps TRBD1 (5 bases). This CDR3 contains 11 residues. Germline-derived CDR1 and CDR2 are MDHEN and SYDVKM. V was shortened by 3 bases and J by 8 bases, with 7 bases between the two germline ends. The chain's CDR3 is CASSLGGGYTF. The CDR3 nucleotides are TGTGCCAGCAGTTTGGGGGGGGGCTACACCTTC.

The CDR3 spells CASSKLLAGTTDTQYF. The CDR3 nucleotides read TGTGCCAGCAGTAAACTACTAGCGGGGACCACAGATACGCAGTATTTT. The chain joins TRBV28 to TRBJ2-3; 10 positions match TRBD2. V shed 5 bases and J 2 bases; nucleotides not matched to a gene: 7. CDR3 size: 16 residues. The germline gives CDR1 MDHEN, CDR2 SYDVKM.

This chain links TRBV2 with TRBJ2-2; 12 nucleotides line up with TRBD1. V was pared by 7 bases and J by 7 bases, with 4 bases of the junction left unmatched. The CDR3 consists of 14 residues. Germline-derived CDR1 and CDR2 are SNHLY and FYNNEI. CDR3 in amino acids: CASKGQGAIGELFF. DNA for the CDR3: TGTGCCAGCAAGGGACAGGGGGCGATCGGGGAGCTGTTTTTT. The whole variable domain, remainder taken from reference TRBV2 and TRBJ2-2, is EPEVTQTPSHQVTQMGQEVILRCVPISNHLYFYWYRQILGQKVEFLVSFYNNEISEKSEIFDDQFSVERPDGSNFTLKIRSTKLEDSAMYFCASKGQGAIGELFFGEGSRLTVL.

The sample holds one count of this clone. V usage is TRBV19 and J usage is TRBJ2-1; D uncertain. The V gene lost 2 bases and the J gene lost 3 bases, with 5 bases spanning the gap. Germline values: CDR1 LNHDA, CDR2 SQIVND (reference sequence). The CDR3 covers 13 residues. For the CDR3, the DNA is TGTGCCAGTAGTATAAACAGCTACAATGAGCAGTTCTTC. This translates into CASSINSYNEQFF.

The chain joins TRBV7-2 to TRBJ2-5, with D tentatively TRBD2 (6 bases). The germline CDR1 and CDR2 sequences are SGHTA and FQGNSA. The CDR3 runs to 15 residues. V lost 6 bases to trimming and J lost 4 bases, with 18 bases between them. The CDR3 loop reads CASRARRGSRETQYF. For the CDR3, the DNA is TGTGCCAGCAGGGCTAGGAGGGGATCACGAGAGACCCAGTACTTC.

The chain is built from TRBV9 and TRBJ1-2; tentatively, D is TRBD1 (5 bases). V lost 2 bases and J 0 bases, leaving 14 bases between the germline ends. CDR3 size: 16 residues. Looked up from germline, CDR1 is SGDLS and CDR2 is YYNGEE. The CDR3 DNA sequence: TGTGCCAGCAGCGTTGGCAGGGATCTTCCTAACTATGGCTACACCTTC. Translated, it gives CASSVGRDLPNYGYTF.

V usage is TRBV5-4 and J usage is TRBJ2-2; TRBD2 agrees at 8 bases. This CDR3 contains 14 residues. Losses at the gene ends were 4 bases for V and 7 bases for J; bases not matched to a gene: 6. Germline lookup yields CDR1 SGHNT and CDR2 YYREEE (reference sequence). CDR3: CASSLTRGGGELFF. CDR3 nucleotides: TGTGCCAGCAGCCTGACTCGGGGGGGCGGGGAGCTGTTTTTT.

The gene calls are TRBV28 and TRBJ2-4; D is possibly TRBD1 (6 bases). Trimming removed 10 bases from V and 6 bases from J, with 13 bases in between. The CDR3 contains 12 residues. From germline, CDR1 is MDHEN and CDR2 SYDVKM. CDR3 protein: CATSGTRNIQYF. The CDR3 region has the DNA TGTGCCACCTCTGGGACAAGAAACATTCAGTACTTC. The whole variable domain, filled in from reference TRBV28 and TRBJ2-4, reads DVKVTQSSRYLVKRTGEKVFLECVQDMDHENMFWYRQDPGLGLRLIYFSYDVKMKEKGDIPEGYSVSREKKERFSLILESASTNQTSMYLCATSGTRNIQYFGAGTRLSVL.

The rearrangement links TRBV4-2 to TRBJ2-2; tentative D call: TRBD1 (7 bases). The V gene lost 4 bases and the J gene lost 7 bases, with 19 bases spanning the gap. This CDR3 comprises 16 residues. The germline V gene has CDR1 LGHNA and CDR2 YNFKEQ. The CDR3 protein is CASSLGGEGAGGELFF. CDR3 sequence (DNA): TGTGCCAGCAGCCTGGGGGGTGAGGGGGCGGGCGGGGAGCTGTTTTTT.

The V gene is TRBV2, the J gene TRBJ2-7; TRBD1 matches 7 bases. V shed 6 bases, J shed 4 bases, and the junction held 6 bases outside the gene matches. CDR3 length: 13 amino acids. The germline V gene encodes CDR1 SNHLY and CDR2 FYNNEI. The CDR3 coding sequence is TGTGCCAGCAGCCGACAGGGACAATACGAGCAGTACTTC. It is translated as CASSRQGQYEQYF.

The chain carries TRBV6-5 and TRBJ1-3; D is ambiguous. The germline V gene has CDR1 MNHEY and CDR2 SVGAGI. Trimming left V 0 bases short and J 0 bases short, with 9 bases between. The CDR3 extends over 16 amino acids. CDR3 amino acids: CASSYSDGSSGNTIYF. The CDR3 DNA follows: TGTGCCAGCAGTTACTCAGACGGGAGCTCTGGAAACACCATATATTTT.

The chain has TRBV2 and TRBJ2-7, with 7 bases aligning to TRBD1. The V gene's germline CDR1 is SNHLY and CDR2 FYNNEI. The CDR3 length is 11 residues. The V gene end was trimmed by 9 bases and the J gene end by 5 bases; junction bases not matched to a gene: 4. This CDR3 is CARDRVNEQYV. In DNA, the CDR3 is TGTGCCAGAGACAGGGTGAACGAGCAGTACGTC.

This clone is a singleton in its sample. The V and J genes are TRBV5-8 and TRBJ1-2; 10 nucleotides align to TRBD1. Germline V gives CDR1 SGHTS, CDR2 YDEGEE. The CDR3 covers 14 residues. V trimming: 4 bases; J trimming: 5 bases; junction bases outside the gene matches: 5. The CDR3 sequence: CASSRGQGGYGYTF. CDR3 coding DNA: TGTGCCAGCAGCCGCGGACAGGGGGGATATGGCTACACCTTC.

This clone ranks as medium-sized. The V and J genes are TRBV6-6 and TRBJ1-5; TRBD1 agrees at 7 bases. CDR3 length equals 15 residues. The ends lost 5 bases at V and 1 base at J; junction bases unmatched: 5. Germline V gives CDR1 MNHNY, CDR2 SVGAGI (reference sequence). In nucleotides, the CDR3 is TGTGCCAGCAGTCCGACAGGGACAAGCAATCAGCCCCAGCATTTT. As protein: CASSPTGTSNQPQHF.